These T cell receptor beta chains were read from a single sample in a study of blood T cell repertoires in COVID-19. Sequencing used immunoSEQ multiplex PCR; TCRdb keeps in-frame clones, though not all of them. The sample contains over 95,000 clones, about 84% of which appear only once. The specimen sequenced was peripheral blood. The receptor source for this set is a man aged 45 to 65 with acute or convalescent COVID-19. CDR3s include the opening cysteine and the closing phenylalanine or tryptophan. Each record gives: clone size, J gene, D gene, V gene, CDR3 DNA, CDR3 protein. The D gene is left open where the match is weak. Size is omitted from some rows. Given values are once, few, many or a class for expanded clones.

NA,TRBJ1-4,NA,TRBV10-3,TGTGCCATCAGTGAGTCGTTGTCAGGTCTTGGAACTAATGAAAAACTGTTTTTT,CAISESLSGLGTNEKLFF
NA,TRBJ1-6,NA,TRBV6-1,TGTGCCAGCAGTGAAGACACTAGCTCCTATAATTCACCCCTCCACTTT,CASSEDTSSYNSPLHF
NA,TRBJ2-1,NA,TRBV7-3,TGTGCCAGCAGCTACACCGGGACATCGTACAATGAGCAGTTCTTC,CASSYTGTSYNEQFF
once,TRBJ2-3,TRBD2,TRBV7-2,TGTGCCAGCAGCGTCGGACTAGCGGGGGGGGCAGATACGCAGTATTTT,CASSVGLAGGADTQYF
NA,TRBJ2-5,NA,TRBV2,TGTGCCAGCAAGTCCCTGAACATTCGGGGTCCGGGGCAGTACTTC,CASKSLNIRGPGQYF
once,TRBJ1-6,TRBD1,TRBV5-6,TGTGCCAGCAGCTGGGAAGGACAGGGTCATTCACCCCTCCACTTT,CASSWEGQGHSPLHF
NA,TRBJ1-2,TRBD1,TRBV6-2/TRBV6-3,TGTGCCAGCAGTCGGACAGGGGGCGCAAGCGGCTACACCTTC,CASSRTGGASGYTF
NA,TRBJ2-6,NA,TRBV3-1/TRBV3-2,TGTGCCAGCAGCCAGTACTCTGGGGCCAACGTCCTGACTTTC,CASSQYSGANVLTF
NA,TRBJ2-3,TRBD1,TRBV5-1,TGCGCCAGCAGCTTGGACGGGACAGGCACAGATACGCAGTATTTT,CASSLDGTGTDTQYF
NA,TRBJ1-6,NA,TRBV5-1,TGCGCCAGCAGCTTGGCGGGAAACACAGCGACACCCCTCCACTTT,CASSLAGNTATPLHF
once,TRBJ1-2,NA,TRBV25-1,TGTGCCAGCATGAACAGGAGGGGTGGCTACACCTTC,CASMNRRGGYTF
NA,TRBJ1-2,TRBD1,TRBV29-1,TGCAGCGTTAAGTCCGGACAGGGGATTTGGGGCTACACCTTC,CSVKSGQGIWGYTF
once,TRBJ2-3,NA,TRBV24-1,TGTGCCACCAGTACCACGACAGGGAGGACAGATACGCAGTATTTT,CATSTTTGRTDTQYF
NA,TRBJ2-6,TRBD1,TRBV5-1,TGCGCCAGCAGCTCGGAACGAAGGACAGGTCCCTCTGGGGCCAACGTCCTGACTTTC,CASSSERRTGPSGANVLTF
NA,TRBJ1-1,NA,TRBV29-1,TGCAGCGTTGAAAGGCAGGGAGGTACTGAAGCTTTCTTT,CSVERQGGTEAFF
NA,TRBJ2-3,TRBD1,TRBV9,TGTGCCAGCAGCTTACGGCCGTGGGACAGAGATACGCAGTATTTT,CASSLRPWDRDTQYF
NA,TRBJ2-5,TRBD2,TRBV11-2,TGTGCCAGCAGCTGGATCGGGGGGAACCAAGAGACCCAGTACTTC,CASSWIGGNQETQYF
few,TRBJ1-4,TRBD1,TRBV19,TGTGCCAGCCGAAGGGACAGGGGAAGTGAAAAACTGTTTTTT,CASRRDRGSEKLFF
NA,TRBJ1-2,NA,TRBV6-5,TGTGCCAGCACCCTCAGGGAGGTGGGCGGCTACACCTTC,CASTLREVGGYTF
NA,TRBJ1-2,TRBD1,TRBV6-5,TGTGCCAGCAGCCGGACCGGGACAGACTATGGCTACACCTTC,CASSRTGTDYGYTF
NA,TRBJ1-4,NA,TRBV18,TGTGCCAGCTCGCCAGGGGAGGATGAAAAACTGTTTTTT,CASSPGEDEKLFF
once,TRBJ1-2,TRBD1,TRBV6-2/TRBV6-3,TGTGCCAGCAGTAACTCGCGGACAGGGGGCTATGGCTACACCTTC,CASSNSRTGGYGYTF
NA,TRBJ1-2,NA,TRBV20-1,TGCAGTGCCCTCAACTATGGCTACACCTTC,CSALNYGYTF
NA,TRBJ1-2,NA,TRBV12-3/TRBV12-4,TGTGCCACCGGGGGGAACTATGGCTACACCTTC,CATGGNYGYTF
once,TRBJ2-3,NA,TRBV19,TGTGCCAGTTCGGCAGGGGCAAGAAGCACAGATACGCAGTATTTT,CASSAGARSTDTQYF
NA,TRBJ1-2,NA,TRBV27,TGTGCCAGCAGAGGACAGAACAACTATGGCTACACCTTC,CASRGQNNYGYTF
NA,TRBJ1-5,NA,TRBV12-3/TRBV12-4,TGTGCCAGCAGTGGGGCGGACAATCAGCCCCAGCATTTT,CASSGADNQPQHF
NA,TRBJ1-3,NA,TRBV10-3,TGTGCCATCAGTGATGATGGTGGGAGCTCTGGAAACACCATATATTTT,CAISDDGGSSGNTIYF
NA,TRBJ2-1,TRBD2,TRBV9,TGTGCCAGCAGCCCTAGACTAGCGCGGAACTCCTACAATGAGCAGTTCTTC,CASSPRLARNSYNEQFF
few,TRBJ1-5,NA,TRBV5-6,TGTGCCAGCAGCTTGGGAGGGAGCAATCAGCCCCAGCATTTT,CASSLGGSNQPQHF
few,TRBJ1-2,TRBD1,TRBV3-1/TRBV3-2,TGTGCCAGCAGCCCGGTTGAGGGGGCTGGCGGCTACACCTTC,CASSPVEGAGGYTF
NA,TRBJ1-6,NA,TRBV3-1/TRBV3-2,TGTGCCAGCAGCCAACCCGACAGGCACAATTCACCCCTCCACTTT,CASSQPDRHNSPLHF
once,TRBJ2-1,TRBD2,TRBV28,TGTGCCAGCAGTCCCACGGGGGGGTTCTACAATGAGCAGTTCTTC,CASSPTGGFYNEQFF